The clone carrying this T cell receptor (beta chain) was observed at least ten times. The data are from a study of early T cells in non-severe SARS-CoV-2 infection. Background on the study: Chains from this unsorted whole-blood bulk RNA could not be paired.

MiXCR was run by TCRdb on the 5' RACE reads, yielding one entry per CDR3 protein. The table includes about 52,000 distinct CDR3 sequences, approximately 10% detected once. The CDR3 sequence is 17 residues long. CDR1 LGHNA and CDR2 YNFKEQ come from the germline V gene. With 4 bases clipped from V and 2 bases from J, the junction kept 6 bases outside the gene matches. Material: whole blood. J is TRBJ2-3 and V is TRBV4-2, with 13 bases aligning to TRBD2. The clonotype was recovered from an adult who was a healthcare worker with PCR-confirmed SARS-CoV-2 infection or an uninfected control (not recorded which). The CDR3 region has the DNA TGTGCCAGCAGCCTCTCGACTAGCGGGGGGATCACAGATACGCAGTATTTT. Its protein product is CASSLSTSGGITDTQYF.